This T cell receptor beta chain originates from a study of T-cell reconstitution after alpha-beta-depleted transplantation in children. Construction of the TCRbeta library involved unique molecular identifiers. MiXCR was run by TCRdb on the PCR reads, yielding one entry per CDR3 protein. The sample lists about 150,000 distinct CDR3 sequences; 8% to 10% were seen once. The CDR3 runs to 11 residues. Germline V gene sequence: CDR1 ENHRY, CDR2 SYGVKD. V shed 5 bases and J shed 8 bases, with 7 bases lying between them. The source is a female patient aged 2 to 10 who had a stem cell transplant for congenital amegakaryocytic thrombocytopenia, so the T cells may come from the graft donor. The input for sequencing was PBMCs, mostly from graft donor cells, taken 180 days after TCRalphabeta/CD19-depleted stem cell transplant. V and J are TRBV10-3 and TRBJ2-1; D is unresolved. DNA of the CDR3: TGTGCCATCAGTTCTGCGTATGAGCAGTTCTTC. It codes for CAISSAYEQFF.